Described below is a single T cell receptor beta chain sequence and its context. Its antigen is undetermined. The V end lost 1 base, the J end lost 6 bases, and 12 bases lay between the germline ends. The CDR3 consists of 15 residues. Germline V gives CDR1 LGHNA, CDR2 YSLEER. This record belongs to a study of T cells in localized non-small cell lung cancer. Study-level points and caveats: For the top 100 tumor clones, a median approximately 61 also appeared in adjacent lung. The study linked higher blood T cell density to longer overall survival. Sequencing was restricted to one tumor region; therefore, heterogeneity remains possible. Clonality peaked in uninvolved adjacent lung rather than tumor.

Some clones are missing from TCRdb's copy, which holds only in-frame ones; the method was immunoSEQ multiplex PCR. This table holds around 35,000 clones, around 93% found once. The chain joins TRBV4-3 to TRBJ1-4; D gene uncertain. This sequence was found in a female donor aged 60 or older with stage I lung adenocarcinoma. The sequencing here drew on peripheral blood, taken before any cancer treatment. The CDR3 spells CASSQAGEGDEKLFF. In nucleotides, the CDR3 is TGCGCCAGCAGCCAAGCCGGCGAGGGCGATGAAAAACTGTTTTTT.